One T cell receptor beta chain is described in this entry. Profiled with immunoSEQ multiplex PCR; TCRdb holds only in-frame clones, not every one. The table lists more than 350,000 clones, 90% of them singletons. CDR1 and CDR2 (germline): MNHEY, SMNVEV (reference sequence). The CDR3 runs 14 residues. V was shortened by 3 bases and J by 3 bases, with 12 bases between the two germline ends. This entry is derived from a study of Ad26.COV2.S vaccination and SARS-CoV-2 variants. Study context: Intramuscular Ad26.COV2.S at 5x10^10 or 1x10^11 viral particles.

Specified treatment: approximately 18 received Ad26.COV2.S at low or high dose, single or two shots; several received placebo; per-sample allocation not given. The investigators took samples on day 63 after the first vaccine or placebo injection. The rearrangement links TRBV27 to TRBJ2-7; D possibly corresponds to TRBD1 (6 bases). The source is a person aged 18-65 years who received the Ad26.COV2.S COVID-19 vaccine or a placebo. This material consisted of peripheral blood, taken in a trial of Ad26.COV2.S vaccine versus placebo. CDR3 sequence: CASSFQGLYYEQYF. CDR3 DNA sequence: TGTGCCAGCAGTTTCCAGGGGCTTTACTACGAGCAGTACTTC.